This is a list of T cell receptor beta chains from one sample in a study of cytomegalovirus exposure and HLA in healthy donors. The assay was immunoSEQ multiplex PCR, and TCRdb's table has in-frame clones only and misses some. The table records under 85,000 clones, around 79% of them present only once. The material sequenced was PBMCs. The receptor set was obtained from a woman aged 40-49 years in good health and CMV-seropositive. CDR3s include the opening cysteine and the closing phenylalanine or tryptophan. Each record gives: V gene, J gene, D gene, clone size, CDR3 DNA, CDR3 protein. D genes are given only for firm matches. Expanded clones get a size class; other rows say once, few or many, or leave the size out.

v_call: TRBV6-4
j_call: TRBJ2-3
d_call: TRBD2
clone_size: once
cdr3_nt: TGTGCCAGCAGTGCTAGCGGGGGGGCCACAGATACGCAGTATTTT
cdr3_aa: CASSASGGATDTQYF

v_call: TRBV7-2
j_call: TRBJ1-5
d_call: -
clone_size: -
cdr3_nt: TGTGCCAGCAGCCCGGTCGGGGGTAGCAATCAGCCCCAGCATTTT
cdr3_aa: CASSPVGGSNQPQHF

v_call: TRBV6-5
j_call: TRBJ2-1
d_call: TRBD2
clone_size: -
cdr3_nt: TGTGCCAGCAAAAGAACTAGCGGGGGGTTGTATGAGCAGTTCTTC
cdr3_aa: CASKRTSGGLYEQFF

v_call: TRBV6-5
j_call: TRBJ2-3
d_call: TRBD2
clone_size: -
cdr3_nt: TGTGCCAGCAGTCCGACTAGCGGGGGGGCAGATACGCAGTATTTT
cdr3_aa: CASSPTSGGADTQYF

v_call: TRBV6-1
j_call: TRBJ2-3
d_call: TRBD2
clone_size: -
cdr3_nt: TGTGCCAGCAGTGTAAGTCTAGCGGGGACAAGAGTAGATACGCAGTATTTT
cdr3_aa: CASSVSLAGTRVDTQYF

v_call: TRBV10-1
j_call: TRBJ2-6
d_call: TRBD1
clone_size: few
cdr3_nt: TGCGCCAGCAGCCAAGGGGACAGTACCCCACCCAAGGGCAACGTCCTGACTTTC
cdr3_aa: CASSQGDSTPPKGNVLTF

v_call: TRBV7-9
j_call: TRBJ1-3
d_call: -
clone_size: -
cdr3_nt: TGTGCCAGCAGCTTAGCCGGGGGCTCTGGAAACACCATATATTTT
cdr3_aa: CASSLAGGSGNTIYF

v_call: TRBV28
j_call: TRBJ1-4
d_call: TRBD1
clone_size: -
cdr3_nt: TGTGCCAGCAGTAGAGCCGGGACAGGGGACGGAAAACTGTTTTTT
cdr3_aa: CASSRAGTGDGKLFF

v_call: TRBV5-6
j_call: TRBJ2-1
d_call: -
clone_size: -
cdr3_nt: TGTGCCAGCAGCTTGAGCCGTAATGAGCAGTTCTTC
cdr3_aa: CASSLSRNEQFF

v_call: TRBV29-1
j_call: TRBJ2-2
d_call: TRBD1
clone_size: once
cdr3_nt: TGCAGCGCAGGGACAGGCACCGGGGAGCTGTTTTTT
cdr3_aa: CSAGTGTGELFF

v_call: TRBV18
j_call: TRBJ2-1
d_call: TRBD1
clone_size: -
cdr3_nt: TGTGCCAGCTCATCACAGGGGGCCCTTACAAATGAGCAGTTCTTC
cdr3_aa: CASSSQGALTNEQFF

v_call: TRBV6-1
j_call: TRBJ1-1
d_call: TRBD1
clone_size: once
cdr3_nt: TGTGCCACCTGGACAGGGAGTGGTGGTACTGAAGCTTTCTTT
cdr3_aa: CATWTGSGGTEAFF

v_call: TRBV9
j_call: TRBJ2-7
d_call: -
clone_size: -
cdr3_nt: TGTGCCAGCAGCAAGGTAGGGGCGAATGAGCAGTACTTC
cdr3_aa: CASSKVGANEQYF

v_call: TRBV19
j_call: TRBJ2-7
d_call: TRBD1
clone_size: -
cdr3_nt: TGTGCCAGTAGTAGCCGGGACAGTAGCTCCTACGAGCAGTACTTC
cdr3_aa: CASSSRDSSSYEQYF

v_call: TRBV19
j_call: TRBJ2-2
d_call: TRBD2
clone_size: -
cdr3_nt: TGTGCCAGTAGTATAGGCCGACCACTAGCGAGGGAGCTGTTTTTT
cdr3_aa: CASSIGRPLARELFF

v_call: TRBV6-5
j_call: TRBJ2-7
d_call: TRBD1
clone_size: -
cdr3_nt: TGTGCCAGCAGGAAACAGACAGGGGATAGCCACGAGCAGTACTTC
cdr3_aa: CASRKQTGDSHEQYF

v_call: TRBV28
j_call: TRBJ1-1
d_call: -
clone_size: -
cdr3_nt: TGTGCCAGCAGTTTATTTTCGGCTGAAGCTTTCTTT
cdr3_aa: CASSLFSAEAFF

v_call: TRBV2
j_call: TRBJ2-2
d_call: -
clone_size: -
cdr3_nt: TGTGCCAGCACGGGGGGCGTAGATACCGGGGAGCTGTTTTTT
cdr3_aa: CASTGGVDTGELFF

v_call: TRBV6-5
j_call: TRBJ2-7
d_call: TRBD1
clone_size: -
cdr3_nt: TGTGCCACGCTCAGGACAGGGGACTACGAGCAGTACTTC
cdr3_aa: CATLRTGDYEQYF

v_call: TRBV27
j_call: TRBJ1-3
d_call: -
clone_size: -
cdr3_nt: TGTGCCAACACTTTTGGAGGGACCTCAGGAAACACCATATATTTT
cdr3_aa: CANTFGGTSGNTIYF

v_call: TRBV15
j_call: TRBJ2-3
d_call: -
clone_size: -
cdr3_nt: TGTGCCACCAGCAGAGAGGTGGGGCCAGATACGCAGTATTTT
cdr3_aa: CATSREVGPDTQYF

v_call: TRBV9
j_call: TRBJ1-6
d_call: TRBD1
clone_size: -
cdr3_nt: TGTGCCAGCAGCGTGACAGGGGAAAATTCACCCCTCCACTTT
cdr3_aa: CASSVTGENSPLHF

v_call: TRBV5-8
j_call: TRBJ2-7
d_call: -
clone_size: -
cdr3_nt: TGTGCCAGCAGCTTGTTCAACGAGCAGTACTTC
cdr3_aa: CASSLFNEQYF

v_call: TRBV7-3
j_call: TRBJ1-1
d_call: -
clone_size: -
cdr3_nt: TGTGCCAGCAGACTCCAGGCGAACACTGAAGCTTTCTTT
cdr3_aa: CASRLQANTEAFF

v_call: TRBV13
j_call: TRBJ2-7
d_call: -
clone_size: -
cdr3_nt: TGTGCCAGCAGCTCTAGTTCGAGCTCCTACGAGCAGTACTTC
cdr3_aa: CASSSSSSSYEQYF

v_call: TRBV27
j_call: TRBJ1-5
d_call: -
clone_size: -
cdr3_nt: TGTGCCAGCAGTCTCGGAATCAGGGGTGGCAATCAGCCCCAGCATTTT
cdr3_aa: CASSLGIRGGNQPQHF

v_call: TRBV19
j_call: TRBJ2-3
d_call: TRBD2
clone_size: -
cdr3_nt: TGTGCCAGTAGTATCACTAGCGGGCGGATAGATACGCAGTATTTT
cdr3_aa: CASSITSGRIDTQYF

v_call: TRBV2
j_call: TRBJ1-2
d_call: -
clone_size: -
cdr3_nt: TGTGCCAGCAGTGAAGGGCTGGGCGGCTACACCTTC
cdr3_aa: CASSEGLGGYTF

v_call: TRBV9
j_call: TRBJ1-3
d_call: TRBD1
clone_size: -
cdr3_nt: TGTGCCAGCAGCGACGGACAGGGGGGAAACACCATATATTTT
cdr3_aa: CASSDGQGGNTIYF

v_call: TRBV13
j_call: TRBJ2-7
d_call: TRBD2
clone_size: -
cdr3_nt: TGTGCCAGCAGCTCGCCCGGGACTAGCGGGCAGTCCTACGAGCAGTACTTC
cdr3_aa: CASSSPGTSGQSYEQYF

v_call: TRBV7-7
j_call: TRBJ1-1
d_call: -
clone_size: few
cdr3_nt: TGTGCCAGCAGCCCCCTTTCTACAGTGACGAACACTGAAGCTTTCTTT
cdr3_aa: CASSPLSTVTNTEAFF

v_call: TRBV27
j_call: TRBJ1-1
d_call: -
clone_size: -
cdr3_nt: TGTGCCAGCAGTTTATCGTCAGATCCCAACACTGAAGCTTTCTTT
cdr3_aa: CASSLSSDPNTEAFF

v_call: TRBV28
j_call: TRBJ2-1
d_call: TRBD2
clone_size: -
cdr3_nt: TGTGCCAGCAGTGCCACAGCGGGAGCGGCCTACAATGAGCAGTTCTTC
cdr3_aa: CASSATAGAAYNEQFF

v_call: TRBV6-5
j_call: TRBJ2-1
d_call: -
clone_size: -
cdr3_nt: TGTGCCAGCAGTTACTTCTCGGGACTTCACAATGAGCAGTTCTTC
cdr3_aa: CASSYFSGLHNEQFF

v_call: TRBV6-5
j_call: TRBJ1-6
d_call: -
clone_size: -
cdr3_nt: TGTGCCAGCAGTTATGGACAAAATTCACCCCTCCACTTT
cdr3_aa: CASSYGQNSPLHF

v_call: TRBV27
j_call: TRBJ2-7
d_call: -
clone_size: -
cdr3_nt: TGTGCCACCGCACAGGGACCGACGTACGAGCAGTACTTC
cdr3_aa: CATAQGPTYEQYF

v_call: TRBV28
j_call: TRBJ2-2
d_call: -
clone_size: few
cdr3_nt: TGTGCCAGCGGACTGGGCACCGGGGAGCTGTTTTTT
cdr3_aa: CASGLGTGELFF

v_call: TRBV29-1
j_call: TRBJ2-7
d_call: TRBD2
clone_size: -
cdr3_nt: TGCAGCGTAGAGGGACTAGCGCGCCACGAGCAGTACTTC
cdr3_aa: CSVEGLARHEQYF

v_call: TRBV6-1
j_call: TRBJ2-1
d_call: TRBD2
clone_size: -
cdr3_nt: TGTGCCAGCAGTGATGCCACAGGACTAGCGGACTACAATGAGCAGTTCTTC
cdr3_aa: CASSDATGLADYNEQFF

v_call: TRBV6-4
j_call: TRBJ2-1
d_call: TRBD2
clone_size: -
cdr3_nt: TGTGCCAGCAGCGAGGGACTAGTGGGGCGCAATGAGCAGTTCTTC
cdr3_aa: CASSEGLVGRNEQFF

v_call: TRBV5-4
j_call: TRBJ2-2
d_call: TRBD2
clone_size: -
cdr3_nt: TGTGCCAGCAGCCCCCAAGGGCGGGAGCCCACCGGGGAGCTGTTTTTT
cdr3_aa: CASSPQGREPTGELFF

v_call: TRBV7-6
j_call: TRBJ2-3
d_call: -
clone_size: -
cdr3_nt: TGTGCCAGCAGCTTAGGTCCGGGAGGCACAGATACGCAGTATTTT
cdr3_aa: CASSLGPGGTDTQYF

v_call: TRBV7-9
j_call: TRBJ1-4
d_call: TRBD1
clone_size: -
cdr3_nt: TGTGCCAGCAGCTCGAGGGGGACAGACCCGGCGGAAAAACTGTTTTTT
cdr3_aa: CASSSRGTDPAEKLFF

v_call: TRBV9
j_call: TRBJ2-1
d_call: TRBD2
clone_size: -
cdr3_nt: TGTGCCAGCAGCGTAGTTCTCGGTCAGCGGGGAGAGTTCAAGTCGGTGGTATACAATGAGCAGTTCTTC
cdr3_aa: CASSVVLGQRGEFKSVVYNEQFF

v_call: TRBV5-1
j_call: TRBJ2-5
d_call: -
clone_size: -
cdr3_nt: TGCGCCAGTCAATTACAGGGTCAGAGGGAGACCCAGTACTTC
cdr3_aa: CASQLQGQRETQYF

v_call: TRBV4-1
j_call: TRBJ1-1
d_call: -
clone_size: once
cdr3_nt: TGCGCCAGCAGCCAAAGCCCCAGGGCAGGCACTGAAGCTTTCTTT
cdr3_aa: CASSQSPRAGTEAFF